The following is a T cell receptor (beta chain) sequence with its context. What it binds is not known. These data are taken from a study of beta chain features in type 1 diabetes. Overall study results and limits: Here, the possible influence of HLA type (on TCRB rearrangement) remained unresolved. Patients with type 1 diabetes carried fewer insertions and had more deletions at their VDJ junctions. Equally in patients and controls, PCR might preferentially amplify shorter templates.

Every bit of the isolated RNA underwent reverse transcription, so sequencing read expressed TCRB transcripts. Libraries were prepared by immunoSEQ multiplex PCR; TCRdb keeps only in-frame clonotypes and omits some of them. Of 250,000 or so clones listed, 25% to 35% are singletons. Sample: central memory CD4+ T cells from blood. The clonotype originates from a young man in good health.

The CDR3 sequence is CASSLEMNTEAFF. Written as DNA, the CDR3 is TGTGCCAGCAGCCTGGAGATGAACACTGAAGCTTTCTTT. The chain uses TRBV6-5 and TRBJ1-1; D unclear. The CDR3 is 13 residues long. Germline V gene lookup returns CDR1 MNHEY and CDR2 SVGAGI. Trimming removed 6 bases at V and 0 bases at J, with 8 bases between.